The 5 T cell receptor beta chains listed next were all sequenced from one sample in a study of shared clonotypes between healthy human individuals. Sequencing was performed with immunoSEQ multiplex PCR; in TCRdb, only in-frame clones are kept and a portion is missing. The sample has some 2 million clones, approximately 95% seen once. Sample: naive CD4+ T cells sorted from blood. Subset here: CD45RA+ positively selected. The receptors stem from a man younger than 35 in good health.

CDR3 in amino acids: CASSNYMGNYEQYF. The CDR3 nucleotides are TGTGCCAGCAGCAATTATATGGGTAACTACGAGCAGTACTTC. The rearrangement joins TRBV27 to TRBJ2-7; D call uncertain. There are 14 residues in the CDR3. V was cut by 6 bases and J by 3 bases, with 15 bases left in between. Germline V gene sequence: CDR1 MNHEY, CDR2 SMNVEV (reference sequence).

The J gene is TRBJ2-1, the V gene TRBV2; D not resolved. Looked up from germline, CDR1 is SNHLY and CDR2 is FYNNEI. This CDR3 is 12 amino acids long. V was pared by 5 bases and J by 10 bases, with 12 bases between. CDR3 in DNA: TGTGCCAGCAGTAACCGTCGCAGGGAGCAGTTCTTC. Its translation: CASSNRRREQFF. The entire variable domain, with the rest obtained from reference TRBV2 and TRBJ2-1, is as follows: EPEVTQTPSHQVTQMGQEVILRCVPISNHLYFYWYRQILGQKVEFLVSFYNNEISEKSEIFDDQFSVERPDGSNFTLKIRSTKLEDSAMYFCASSNRRREQFFGPGTRLTVL.

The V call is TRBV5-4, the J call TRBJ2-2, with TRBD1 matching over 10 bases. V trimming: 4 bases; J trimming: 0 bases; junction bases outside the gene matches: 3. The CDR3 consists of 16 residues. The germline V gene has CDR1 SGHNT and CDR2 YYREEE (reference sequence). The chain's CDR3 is CASSPDRGTNTGELFF. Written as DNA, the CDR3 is TGTGCCAGCAGCCCGGACAGGGGGACGAACACCGGGGAGCTGTTTTTT. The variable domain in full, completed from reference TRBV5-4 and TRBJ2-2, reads ETGVTQSPTHLIKTRGQQVTLRCSSQSGHNTVSWYQQALGQGPQFIFQYYREEENGRGNFPPRFSGLQFPNYSSELNVNALELDDSALYLCASSPDRGTNTGELFFGEGSRLTVL.

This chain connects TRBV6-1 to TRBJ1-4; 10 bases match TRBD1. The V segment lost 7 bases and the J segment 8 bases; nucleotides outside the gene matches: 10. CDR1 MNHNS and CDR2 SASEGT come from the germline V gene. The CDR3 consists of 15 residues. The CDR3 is CASNTPGQGNEKLFF. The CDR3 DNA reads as TGTGCCAGCAATACCCCGGGACAGGGGAACGAAAAACTGTTTTTT.

The CDR3 bases are TGTGCAAGTCGCTTGAGAGGGTCAAGGTTTCGTGGCTACACCTTC. Translating gives CASRLRGSRFRGYTF. This chain links TRBV12-2 with TRBJ1-2. TRBV12-2 is recorded as a pseudogene. The CDR3 length is 15 residues.